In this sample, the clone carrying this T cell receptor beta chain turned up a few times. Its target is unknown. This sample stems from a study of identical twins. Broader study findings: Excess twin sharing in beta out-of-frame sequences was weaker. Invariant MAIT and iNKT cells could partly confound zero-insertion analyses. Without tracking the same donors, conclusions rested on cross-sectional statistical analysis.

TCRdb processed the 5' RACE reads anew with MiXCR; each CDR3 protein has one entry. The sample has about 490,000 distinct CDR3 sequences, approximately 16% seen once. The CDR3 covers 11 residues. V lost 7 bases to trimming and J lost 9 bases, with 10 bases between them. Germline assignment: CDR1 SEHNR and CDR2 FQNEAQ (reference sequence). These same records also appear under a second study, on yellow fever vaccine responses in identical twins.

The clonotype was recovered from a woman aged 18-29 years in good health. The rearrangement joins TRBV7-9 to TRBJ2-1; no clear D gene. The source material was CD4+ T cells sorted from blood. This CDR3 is CASTPGSEQFF. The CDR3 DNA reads TGTGCCAGCACCCCTGGGTCTGAGCAGTTCTTC. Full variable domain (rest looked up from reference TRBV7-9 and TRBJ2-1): DTGVSQNPRHKITKRGQNVTFRCDPISEHNRLYWYRQTLGQGPEFLTYFQNEAQLEKSRLLSDRFSAERPKGSFSTLEIQRTEQGDSAMYLCASTPGSEQFFGPGTRLTVL.